This T cell receptor (beta chain) came from a study of long-term antiretroviral therapy in people with HIV. Survey-level resolution applied to immunoSEQ assay v3.0. Produced via immunoSEQ multiplex PCR; TCRdb's table is partial and in-frame only. The sample lists 25,000 to 30,000 clones; roughly four fifths were seen once. Study observations and caveats: Diversity measured after ART increased yet remained under transplant donor controls. Comparison with controls showed narrower CDR3 length ranges in HIV repertoires.

This CDR3 region has 15 residues. With 2 bases removed from V and 3 bases from J, the gap between germline ends came to 13 bases. Germline values: CDR1 KGHSH, CDR2 LQKENI. Treatment for all HIV-infected participants took place in the United States. Regarding this clone: Its antigen remains unidentified.

V usage is TRBV18 and J usage is TRBJ2-5; tentative D call: TRBD2 (5 bases). The sequence derives from a man between 18 and 35 years old with HIV. The specimen was unsorted PBMCs, collected 0.8 years before starting antiretroviral therapy. CDR3 sequence (DNA): TGTGCCAGCTCACCAACAAGCGGAACAAAAGAGACCCAGTACTTC. Amino acid sequence: CASSPTSGTKETQYF.